This TCR beta chain originates from a study of cytomegalovirus exposure and HLA in healthy donors. Study details: Roughly 86 million unique TCRs from HLA-typed donors made up an early data release. Study results and limitations: TCR beta chain V- and J-gene trimming was linked, in a later analysis, to a missense variant in DCLRE1C. Despite most TCR sequences being rare, some public TCRs occurred in many donors. In a later analysis, the majority of CMV-associated beta chains seemingly showed HLA restriction.

PCR used 60 Vbeta primers and 13 Jbeta primers. The protocol was immunoSEQ multiplex PCR, while the TCRdb copy is restricted to in-frame clones and leaves out a portion. The data show under 110,000 clones, roughly 71% seen once. To note about this clone: Its antigen is unknown.

The CDR3 covers 14 residues. Germline assignment: CDR1 LNHDA and CDR2 SQIVND (reference sequence). Trimming took 3 bases from V and 3 from J, leaving 11 bases between them. The TCR was taken from a male donor in good health and CMV-seropositive. The sequenced sample consisted of PBMCs. The chain links TRBV19 to TRBJ1-1, with D possibly TRBD1 on 6 matching bases. CDR3 residues: CASSIGTSYTEAFF. CDR3 coding DNA: TGTGCCAGTAGTATTGGGACATCTTACACTGAAGCTTTCTTT.